The present T cell receptor beta chain was sequenced within a study of T cells expressing NK-cell markers. Across the whole study: Sorted T-cell subsets CD3+CD56+NKG2C+, CD3+CD56+NKG2C- and CD3+CD56-NKG2C+ were TCR beta-sequenced.

The CDR3 length is 16 residues. The germline gives CDR1 MGHRA, CDR2 YSYEKL. Study observations and caveats: Six of the donors carried dominant NKG2C+ clonotypes that took up roughly 1.0-8% of their CD8+ T cells. Dominance of the CD3+CD56-NKG2C+ fraction by these clonotypes also held in several donors.

Comment on this clonotype: The antigen is unknown.

The cDNA for TCR beta came from 5'RACE template switching with UMIs. After re-calling the 5' RACE reads, TCRdb lists one entry per CDR3 protein, DNA absent. The specimen's table records around 470,000 distinct CDR3 sequences. The genes are TRBV4-1 and TRBJ2-5; with no DNA, the TCRdb D assignment of TRBD2 cannot be verified. Input material: blood T cells: a sorted CD56 or NKG2C T cell subset, CD4+ or CD8+ T cells, or bulk PBMC T cells (not recorded which). The clonotype originates from a woman aged 50 to 60 in good health. This CDR3 is CASSQGPAGGAETQYF.